A single sample gave rise to the 18 T cell receptor beta chains below, sequenced in a study of cytomegalovirus exposure and HLA in healthy donors. With 60 Vbeta and 13 Jbeta primers, the PCR was carried out. Method: immunoSEQ multiplex PCR; TCRdb's copy keeps in-frame clones and lacks some. The profile shows tens of thousands of clones, just under 75% of them singletons. The sequencing input was PBMCs. The receptors come from a man aged 25 to 40 in good health and CMV-seropositive.

In its sample, this clone was seen a few times. The gene calls are TRBV7-3 and TRBJ2-5; 7 nucleotides line up with TRBD2. Germline trimming cut 6 bases from V and 5 bases from J; bases unmatched to any gene: 12. The CDR3 runs 15 residues. Germline CDR1 is SGHTA and CDR2 is FQGTGA. The CDR3 sequence: CASSPGSGSGETQYF. As DNA, the CDR3 is TGTGCCAGCAGTCCCGGGTCGGGTAGCGGGGAGACCCAGTACTTC. The whole variable domain, filled in from reference TRBV7-3 and TRBJ2-5, reads GAGVSQTPSNKVTEKGKYVELRCDPISGHTALYWYRQSLGQGPEFLIYFQGTGAADDSGLPNDRFFAVRPEGSVSTLKIQRTERGDSAVYLCASSPGSGSGETQYFGPGTRLLVL.

The V call is TRBV30, the J call TRBJ2-6; 7 nucleotides agree with TRBD1. Germline assignment: CDR1 GTSNPN and CDR2 SVGIG (reference sequence). The CDR3 loop spans 15 amino acids. After removal of 5 bases from V and 0 bases from J, the junction contained 4 bases not matched to a gene. Here the CDR3 DNA reads TGTGCCTGGGGACAGGTTAGCTCTGGGGCCAACGTCCTGACTTTC. It yields the protein CAWGQVSSGANVLTF.

This clone occurred once. The chain carries TRBV7-3 and TRBJ2-5; 9 nucleotides line up with TRBD1. CDR1 SGHTA and CDR2 FQGTGA come from the germline V gene. This CDR3 is 15 amino acids long. V gave up 3 bases and J gave up 5 bases; unmatched junction bases: 7. The DNA of the CDR3 is TGTGCCAGCAGCTTGGGACAGGGAAATTCGGAGACCCAGTACTTC. Protein: CASSLGQGNSETQYF.

This clone was picked up a small number of times. This chain connects TRBV6-1 to TRBJ1-4, with 7 positions matching TRBD1. Losses at the gene ends were 4 bases for V and 8 bases for J; bases not matched to a gene: 13. Germline CDR1 MNHNS, CDR2 SASEGT. The CDR3 has 16 residues. The DNA of the CDR3 is TGTGCCAGCAGTGGTCCCGGGACAGTGGATTTAGAAAAACTGTTTTTT. Residues: CASSGPGTVDLEKLFF.

The gene calls are TRBV25-1 and TRBJ1-3; tentative D call: TRBD1 (6 bases). V dropped 6 bases and J dropped 4 bases, with 13 bases sitting between them. The CDR3 has 14 amino acids. Germline values: CDR1 MGHDK, CDR2 SYGVNS. The CDR3 reads CASSPRGFGNTIYF. DNA of the CDR3: TGTGCCAGCAGCCCCAGGGGTTTCGGAAACACCATATATTTT.

V and J are TRBV7-9 and TRBJ1-2; D is unresolved. The CDR3 has 13 residues. Germline CDR1 and CDR2: SEHNR and FQNEAQ (reference sequence). V dropped 2 bases and J dropped 5 bases, with 9 bases sitting between them. Here the CDR3 reads CASSLNSRYGYTF. Here the CDR3 DNA reads TGTGCCAGCAGCTTAAATTCCCGTTATGGCTACACCTTC. Together with reference TRBV7-9 and TRBJ1-2, the CDR3 gives the full variable domain: DTGVSQNPRHKITKRGQNVTFRCDPISEHNRLYWYRQTLGQGPEFLTYFQNEAQLEKSRLLSDRFSAERPKGSFSTLEIQRTEQGDSAMYLCASSLNSRYGYTFGSGTRLTVV.

This clone has a single count. J is TRBJ1-2 and V is TRBV5-4; the match to TRBD1 covers 11 bases. The V and J ends lost 0 bases and 7 bases, in that order; junction bases with no gene match: 11. CDR3 length: 17 amino acids. CDR1 and CDR2 from the germline V gene are SGHNT and YYREEE (reference sequence). The CDR3 nucleotides are TGTGCCAGCAGCTTGGCGCTGGGGGGGACAGGGGGATCTGGCTACACCTTC. Translation gives CASSLALGGTGGSGYTF.

The chain carries TRBV18 and TRBJ1-5; 9 nucleotides align to TRBD1. This CDR3 is 18 amino acids long. J was trimmed by 0 bases and V by 3 bases; bases with no gene match: 9. Germline CDR1 KGHSH, CDR2 LQKENI. The CDR3 nucleotides are TGTGCCAGCTCACCCCCGGGACAGGGAACATATAGCAATCAGCCCCAGCATTTT. Translating it yields CASSPPGQGTYSNQPQHF.

CDR3 sequence reads: CASRRWGLAGDYEQYF. The CDR3 region has the DNA TGTGCCAGCAGGCGCTGGGGACTAGCGGGTGACTACGAGCAGTACTTC. The genes are TRBV27 and TRBJ2-7; the match to TRBD2 covers 12 bases. The germline CDR1 and CDR2 sequences are MNHEY and SMNVEV (reference sequence). There are 16 residues in the CDR3. V shed 6 bases and J 3 bases; nucleotides not matched to a gene: 9.

This chain joins TRBV19 and TRBJ1-5, with 8 bases that match TRBD1. The CDR3 is made up of 16 amino acids. The junction had 8 bases not matched to a gene; V was cut back by 4 bases and J by 3 bases. Germline loops: CDR1 LNHDA, CDR2 SQIVND (reference sequence). DNA of the CDR3: TGTGCCAGTAGTACCGGGACAGGATTCCTCAATCAGCCCCAGCATTTT. Its protein is CASSTGTGFLNQPQHF.

This chain uses TRBV2 with TRBJ1-2; 9 bases agree with TRBD1. Germline V gene sequence: CDR1 SNHLY, CDR2 FYNNEI. With V trimmed by 6 bases and J by 8 bases, 7 bases remained unmatched. The CDR3 covers 13 residues. The CDR3 sequence is CASSPGTGNGYTF. CDR3 nucleotide sequence: TGTGCCAGCAGCCCGGGGACAGGGAACGGCTACACCTTC.

This clone has a handful of counts. This chain uses TRBV9 with TRBJ2-2; TRBD2 matches at 7 bases. Trimming cost V 5 bases and J 3 bases; bases outside gene matches: 7. Germline CDR1 is SGDLS and CDR2 is YYNGEE. This CDR3 spans 15 amino acids. For the CDR3, the DNA is TGTGCCAGCAGGGAAAGCGGGGAACACACCGGGGAGCTGTTTTTT. Translating it yields CASRESGEHTGELFF.

This chain joins TRBV7-8 and TRBJ1-6, with D possibly being TRBD1 (6 bases). Trimming removed 2 bases at V and 1 base at J, with 12 bases between. Germline CDR1 and CDR2: SGHVS and FQNEAQ. This CDR3 is 17 amino acids long. The CDR3 is CASSLKRQVSYNSPLHF. In DNA form, the CDR3 reads TGTGCCAGCAGCTTAAAGAGACAGGTGTCCTATAATTCACCCCTCCACTTT.

This chain connects TRBV6-1 to TRBJ1-5; TRBD1 matches at 8 bases. Germline trimming cut 3 bases from V and 5 bases from J; bases unmatched to any gene: 0. Germline loops: CDR1 MNHNS, CDR2 SASEGT. CDR3 length equals 13 residues. This CDR3 is CASSETGDQPQHF. For the CDR3, the DNA is TGTGCCAGCAGTGAGACAGGGGATCAGCCCCAGCATTTT.

The gene calls are TRBV19 and TRBJ1-5, with 9 bases fitting TRBD1. This CDR3 comprises 16 residues. CDR1 LNHDA and CDR2 SQIVND come from the germline V gene (reference sequence). The V and J ends lost 5 bases and 4 bases, in that order; junction bases with no gene match: 9. The CDR3 nucleotides are TGTGCCAGTAGTCTCGGACAGGGGATAGATAATCAGCCCCAGCATTTT. This gives the protein CASSLGQGIDNQPQHF. Full variable domain (outside the CDR3, taken from reference TRBV19 and TRBJ1-5): DGGITQSPKYLFRKEGQNVTLSCEQNLNHDAMYWYRQDPGQGLRLIYYSQIVNDFQKGDIAEGYSVSREKKESFPLTVTSAQKNPTAFYLCASSLGQGIDNQPQHFGDGTRLSIL.

The rearrangement links TRBV10-3 to TRBJ2-7, with D unresolved. The CDR3 spans 16 residues. The V and J ends lost 0 bases and 0 bases respectively, with 12 bases between them. Germline V gives CDR1 ENHRY, CDR2 SYGVKD. CDR3 nucleotide sequence: TGTGCCATCAGTGAGTCTGTAGGAGCCGTCTCCTACGAGCAGTACTTC. It yields the protein CAISESVGAVSYEQYF.

The chain carries TRBV5-1 and TRBJ2-5, with D possibly TRBD1 on 7 matching bases. The CDR3 is 16 residues long. V dropped 0 bases and J dropped 3 bases, with 15 bases sitting between them. The germline V gene has CDR1 SGHRS and CDR2 YFSETQ. The CDR3 nucleotides read TGCGCCAGCAGCTTGGGGCCCCAGGGGGGTAAAGAGACCCAGTACTTC. Residues: CASSLGPQGGKETQYF.

This clone is medium-sized by share. This chain uses TRBV9 with TRBJ1-5; D is unclear. V gave up 3 bases and J gave up 0 bases, with 10 bases separating them. This CDR3 has 15 amino acids. The germline gives CDR1 SGDLS, CDR2 YYNGEE. The CDR3 sequence is CASSDTDYSNQPQHF. The CDR3 DNA reads TGTGCCAGCAGCGATACAGACTATAGCAATCAGCCCCAGCATTTT.